The 16 T cell receptor beta chains presented below share a single source sample, sequenced in a study of vaccination and CD4 T cells after COVID-19. Their cognate antigens are unknown. Sample treatment: approximately nine-day PBMC culture with coronavirus spike peptide pools or control peptides (ViraFEST assay). Sequenced with the Oncomine TCR Beta short-read assay was DNA taken from cultured CD4+ T cells. TCRdb ran MiXCR on the PCR reads and lists one entry per CDR3 protein. The data hold about 10,000 distinct CDR3 sequences, with roughly 64% observed a single time. The sample taken for sequencing was CD4+ T cells from blood, cultured in vitro. The source is a human donor who had recovered from COVID-19.

The chain employs TRBV7-2 and TRBJ2-7; no firm D call. Germline values: CDR1 SGHTA, CDR2 FQGNSA. V was trimmed by 1 base and J by 2 bases, leaving 6 bases between them. CDR3 length equals 13 residues. The CDR3 sequence is CASSLVGTYEQYF. The CDR3, as DNA: TGTGCCAGCAGCTTAGTAGGGACCTACGAGCAGTACTTC.

The rearrangement joins TRBV7-3 to TRBJ2-1; 7 nucleotides align to TRBD2. This CDR3 comprises 15 residues. The trim removed 5 bases at V and 1 base at J, leaving 5 bases unmatched. Germline CDR1 SGHTA, CDR2 FQGTGA. CDR3 sequence: CASSLGLVSYNEQFF. In DNA, the CDR3 is TGTGCCAGCAGCCTCGGACTAGTTTCCTACAATGAGCAGTTCTTC.

Only a few counts were recorded for this clonotype. The rearrangement joins TRBV7-2 to TRBJ1-1, with D maybe TRBD1 (5 bases). The CDR3 sequence is 14 residues long. Germline loops: CDR1 SGHTA, CDR2 FQGNSA. V lost 0 bases and J 4 bases, leaving 9 bases between the germline ends. The CDR3 spells CASSLARGSTEAFF. The DNA of the CDR3 is TGTGCCAGCAGCTTAGCGAGGGGTAGCACTGAAGCTTTCTTT.

The genes are TRBV6-1 and TRBJ2-2, with TRBD2 identical over 10 bases. J gave up 2 bases and V 7 bases, and 16 bases lay outside the gene matches. The CDR3 contains 19 residues. CDR1 and CDR2 from the germline V gene are MNHNS and SASEGT. In nucleotides, the CDR3 is TGTGCCAGCACCCTCGGGCGACTAGCGGGTTTCGGAAACACCGGGGAGCTGTTTTTT. Amino acids: CASTLGRLAGFGNTGELFF.

The chain uses TRBV12-3 or TRBV12-4 and TRBJ1-2; D may be TRBD1 (5 bases). This CDR3 is 12 amino acids long. Trimming stripped 3 bases from V and 8 bases from J, with 10 bases between. CDR3 protein: CASSFPGHGYTF. The CDR3 DNA sequence: TGTGCCAGCAGTTTTCCGGGGCACGGCTACACCTTC.

V is TRBV19 and J is TRBJ1-2; TRBD1 is a possible D gene (6 bases). This CDR3 spans 15 amino acids. V lost 7 bases to trimming and J lost 0 bases, with 15 bases between them. Looked up from germline, CDR1 is LNHDA and CDR2 is SQIVND (reference sequence). CDR3 protein: CASTSSGTTNYGYTF. The CDR3 nucleotides read TGTGCCAGTACCAGCTCCGGGACAACTAACTATGGCTACACCTTC.

The chain is built from TRBV19 and TRBJ2-7; D is possibly TRBD2 (6 bases). V gave up 5 bases and J gave up 5 bases, with 19 bases separating them. This CDR3 spans 15 amino acids. Germline CDR1 reads LNHDA; CDR2 reads SQIVND (reference sequence). CDR3 in DNA: TGTGCCAGTAGTGAACGGAGGGGTGGGCTCCACGAGCAGTACTTC. Protein product: CASSERRGGLHEQYF.

The CDR3 loop reads CATSRAGVSTDTQYF. In DNA form, the CDR3 reads TGTGCCACCAGCAGAGCGGGAGTGAGCACAGATACGCAGTATTTT. The V gene is TRBV15, the J gene TRBJ2-3, with D tentatively TRBD2 (6 bases). CDR1 is LNHNV and CDR2 is YYDKDF in the germline V gene (reference sequence). V lost 1 base to trimming and J lost 0 bases, with 8 bases between them. The CDR3 totals 15 residues.

The chain links TRBV20-1 to TRBJ2-7, with D perhaps TRBD1 (5 bases). Germline CDR1 is DFQATT and CDR2 is SNEGSKA (reference sequence). The CDR3 extends over 11 amino acids. V lost 3 bases, J lost 7 bases, and 10 bases lay in between. CDR3 amino acids: CSARARQEQYF. The CDR3 nucleotides are TGCAGTGCTAGGGCCAGACAGGAGCAGTACTTC.

By share, this clonotype ranks as medium-sized (0.01 to 0.1%). The chain recombines TRBV6-2 or TRBV6-3 with TRBJ1-6, with D tentatively TRBD1 (5 bases). The V end lost 7 bases, the J end lost 6 bases, and 7 bases lay between the germline ends. CDR3 length: 12 amino acids. Germline CDR1 MNHEY, CDR2 SVGEGT. CDR3 amino acids: CASKQANSPLHF. DNA for the CDR3: TGTGCCAGCAAACAGGCTAATTCACCCCTCCACTTT.

V usage is TRBV14 and J usage is TRBJ1-6; no clear D gene. V lost 1 base to trimming and J lost 8 bases, with 9 bases between them. Germline CDR1 is SGHDN and CDR2 is FVKESK. This CDR3 is built from 14 residues. DNA for the CDR3: TGTGCCAGCAGCCAAGTAAGCGGCCATTCACCCCTCCACTTT. Translated, it gives CASSQVSGHSPLHF.

The gene calls are TRBV6-1 and TRBJ2-1, with D maybe TRBD2 (6 bases). The CDR3 sequence is 15 residues long. Trimming cost V 6 bases and J 4 bases, with 16 bases left between them. Per germline, CDR1 MNHNS and CDR2 SASEGT. The CDR3 sequence is CASSPTSRTYNEQFF. The CDR3 coding sequence is TGTGCCAGCAGCCCCACTAGCAGGACTTACAATGAGCAGTTCTTC.

The chain is built from TRBV20-1 and TRBJ2-7; a weak D match, TRBD1 (6 bases). CDR3 length: 12 amino acids. V gave up 5 bases and J gave up 3 bases, with 11 bases separating them. CDR1 is DFQATT and CDR2 is SNEGSKA in the germline V gene (reference sequence). DNA of the CDR3: TGCAGTGCTCTCCTAGGGGGCTACGAGCAGTACTTC. Translation: CSALLGGYEQYF.

V is TRBV5-5 and J is TRBJ2-7; TRBD1 matches 8 bases. Germline values: CDR1 SGHKS, CDR2 YYEKEE (reference sequence). Trimming took 4 bases from V and 8 from J; bases not matched to a gene: 17. CDR3 length: 16 residues. The CDR3 here is CASSPDGQGARYQQYF. CDR3 sequence (DNA): TGTGCCAGCAGCCCGGATGGGCAGGGGGCGAGGTATCAGCAGTACTTC.

This clonotype turned up a few times. The genes are TRBV20-1 and TRBJ1-6; tentatively, D is TRBD1 (5 bases). V lost 1 base and J lost 6, with 10 bases in between. The CDR3 length is 14 residues. Germline V gene data show CDR1 as DFQATT and CDR2 as SNEGSKA (reference sequence). CDR3 amino acids: CSARGGWGNSPLHF. The DNA of the CDR3 is TGCAGTGCTAGAGGGGGCTGGGGTAATTCACCCCTCCACTTT.

The chain joins TRBV25-1 to TRBJ1-1; D may be TRBD1 (5 bases). The CDR3 sequence is 14 residues long. The V gene's germline CDR1 is MGHDK and CDR2 SYGVNS. V was cut by 9 bases and J by 6 bases, with 20 bases left in between. CDR3 bases: TGTGCCAGTTCCCGTGGGGGAACGGTCGCTGAAGCTTTCTTT. Amino acid sequence: CASSRGGTVAEAFF.